A single sample gave rise to the 23 T cell receptor beta chains below, sequenced in a study of T cell changes during pregnancy in multiple sclerosis. TCRdb's copy holds only in-frame clones and misses some; the assay was immunoSEQ multiplex PCR. The sample has about 100,000 clones, about nine tenths seen once. The specimen was peripheral blood, collected after pregnancy. All receptors come from a female donor with multiple sclerosis, enrolled in a pregnancy study.

The genes are TRBV30 and TRBJ2-3; 7 bases line up with TRBD1. The germline V gene has CDR1 GTSNPN and CDR2 SVGIG (reference sequence). V lost 2 bases and J lost 2; bases outside the gene matches: 4. The CDR3 is 14 amino acids. The CDR3 loop is CAWSKGQNTDTQYF. In DNA form, the CDR3 reads TGTGCCTGGAGTAAGGGACAGAACACAGATACGCAGTATTTT.

The V gene is TRBV7-2, the J gene TRBJ1-1; D ambiguous. Germline V gene sequence: CDR1 SGHTA, CDR2 FQGNSA. CDR3 size: 13 residues. Trimming took 3 bases from V and 5 from J, leaving 10 bases between them. CDR3 DNA sequence: TGTGCCAGCAGCTTGCGCATAGTTACTGAAGCTTTCTTT. Its translation is CASSLRIVTEAFF.

This rearrangement joins TRBV10-3 to TRBJ2-2, with a possible D match to TRBD2 (7 bases). The CDR3 consists of 20 residues. The germline CDR1 and CDR2 sequences are ENHRY and SYGVKD. Trimming pared 6 bases from V and 2 bases from J, leaving 28 bases between. The CDR3, as DNA: TGTGCCATCAGCCACATGCAAGGGGGGGGAGGATCGTTCAACACCGGGGAGCTGTTTTTT. It is translated as CAISHMQGGGGSFNTGELFF.

V gene TRBV19 combines with J gene TRBJ1-2; D is perhaps TRBD1 (6 bases). CDR1 and CDR2 from the germline V gene are LNHDA and SQIVND (reference sequence). The V gene lost 5 bases and the J gene lost 0 bases, with 25 bases spanning the gap. This CDR3 comprises 19 residues. The CDR3 reads CASSLSLSLRQETNYGYTF. CDR3 bases: TGTGCCAGTAGTTTATCTCTCTCCTTGAGACAGGAAACTAACTATGGCTACACCTTC.

This chain uses TRBV6-1 with TRBJ2-7, with TRBD2 matching over 11 bases. This CDR3 comprises 16 residues. V lost 2 bases, J lost 4 bases, and 7 bases stayed unmatched. Germline loops: CDR1 MNHNS, CDR2 SASEGT. The CDR3 DNA sequence: TGTGCCAGCAGTGAATTGAGTAGCGGGAGGGGATACGAGCAGTACTTC. It yields the protein CASSELSSGRGYEQYF.

V usage is TRBV6-1 and J usage is TRBJ1-2; 7 nucleotides agree with TRBD1. The V segment lost 3 bases and the J segment 0 bases; nucleotides outside the gene matches: 4. Looked up from germline, CDR1 is MNHNS and CDR2 is SASEGT. There are 15 residues in the CDR3. This CDR3 is CASSDPGTANYGYTF. The CDR3 DNA follows: TGTGCCAGCAGTGACCCCGGGACAGCTAACTATGGCTACACCTTC.

The genes are TRBV6-5 and TRBJ2-1, with unresolved D. The ends were cut back, 0 bases at V and 4 bases at J, with 4 bases in the middle. The CDR3 loop spans 13 amino acids. Germline V gene data show CDR1 as MNHEY and CDR2 as SVGAGI. Here the CDR3 reads CASSYSTYNEQFF. In DNA, the CDR3 is TGTGCCAGCAGTTACTCTACATACAATGAGCAGTTCTTC.

The chain carries TRBV25-1 and TRBJ1-5, with a tentative D call TRBD1 (5 bases). Per the germline V gene, CDR1 is MGHDK and CDR2 is SYGVNS. V dropped 5 bases and J dropped 9 bases, with 17 bases sitting between them. The length of the CDR3 is 14 residues. The CDR3 DNA reads TGTGCCAGCAGTCCGCGGGGGGTCGGGGGGCCCCAGCATTTT. It codes for CASSPRGVGGPQHF.

CDR3 coding DNA: TGCGCCAGCAGCCAAGATAACGGGGTAAATCAGCCCCAGCATTTT. Its translation: CASSQDNGVNQPQHF. The genes are TRBV4-1 and TRBJ1-5; no reliable D call. Trimming removed 0 bases at V and 4 bases at J, with 10 bases between. Germline V gene sequence: CDR1 MGHRA, CDR2 YSYEKL. CDR3 length: 15 residues.

CDR3 nucleotides: TGTGCCAGCAGCCGAGGCGGGGGGCCTTCCTACGAGCAGTACTTC. The encoded protein is CASSRGGGPSYEQYF. V and J are TRBV28 and TRBJ2-7, with 8 bases fitting TRBD2. Germline lookup yields CDR1 MDHEN and CDR2 SYDVKM. The CDR3 has 15 amino acids. V lost 6 bases to trimming and J lost 1 base; unmatched junction nucleotides: 8.

This clone occurred a few times. The CDR3 loop reads CASSLIAGVSYNEQFF. Written as DNA, the CDR3 is TGCGCCAGCAGCTTGATAGCGGGAGTCAGCTACAATGAGCAGTTCTTC. The J gene is TRBJ2-1, the V gene TRBV5-1; 9 nucleotides agree with TRBD2. CDR1 is SGHRS and CDR2 is YFSETQ in the germline V gene. The CDR3 contains 16 residues. Trimming at V came to 1 base and at J to 3 bases, leaving 5 bases not matched to a gene.

This clone was found once. This CDR3 reads CASARQGDQPQHF. Here the CDR3 DNA reads TGTGCCAGCGCTAGACAGGGGGATCAGCCCCAGCATTTT. The chain carries TRBV6-1 and TRBJ1-5, with 9 bases lining up with TRBD1. The CDR3 has 13 residues. Unmatched junction bases numbered 4, after V lost 8 bases and J lost 5 bases. Per germline, CDR1 MNHNS and CDR2 SASEGT.

The V and J genes are TRBV7-8 and TRBJ2-2; TRBD2 matches 10 bases. The V gene end was trimmed by 5 bases and the J gene end by 7 bases; junction bases not matched to a gene: 19. Germline assignment: CDR1 SGHVS and CDR2 FQNEAQ. This CDR3 contains 19 residues. CDR3 DNA: TGTGCCAGCAGCCTCCGGGGGGAGCGGGAGGGCCAGGGGGTCGGGGAGCTGTTTTTT. Translating it yields CASSLRGEREGQGVGELFF.

J is TRBJ1-5 and V is TRBV10-3, with D unresolved. Per the germline V gene, CDR1 is ENHRY and CDR2 is SYGVKD. The CDR3 sequence is 13 residues long. Trimming left V 3 bases short and J 7 bases short, with 10 bases between. The DNA for the CDR3 is TGTGCCATCAGTGATGATAGAAGCCAGCCCCAGCATTTT. It encodes CAISDDRSQPQHF.

The chain is built from TRBV4-3 and TRBJ1-3; D call uncertain. This CDR3 comprises 16 residues. V lost 1 base to trimming and J lost 0 bases, with 10 bases between them. Germline loops: CDR1 LGHNA, CDR2 YSLEER. This CDR3 reads CASSQGGSPSGNTIYF. Here the CDR3 DNA reads TGCGCCAGCAGCCAAGGAGGGAGCCCCTCTGGAAACACCATATATTTT.

DNA for the CDR3: TGTGCCTGGAACCCACAGGGGGACTCTGGAAACACCATATATTTT. This sequence encodes CAWNPQGDSGNTIYF. The V and J genes are TRBV30 and TRBJ1-3; 8 bases fit TRBD1. V gave up 4 bases and J gave up 0 bases; unmatched junction bases: 5. The CDR3 is 15 amino acids. Germline assignment: CDR1 GTSNPN and CDR2 SVGIG (reference sequence).

The rearrangement joins TRBV7-3 to TRBJ2-2, with 11 positions matching TRBD2. The CDR3 totals 16 residues. Unmatched junction bases numbered 7, after V lost 6 bases and J lost 4 bases. The V gene's germline CDR1 is SGHTA and CDR2 FQGTGA. The CDR3 spells CASRSTSGSSTGELFF. As DNA, the CDR3 is TGTGCCAGCAGAAGTACTAGCGGGAGTTCCACCGGGGAGCTGTTTTTT.

This clone was recorded a few times. The chain recombines TRBV7-2 with TRBJ2-5; D might be TRBD1 (5 bases). The CDR3 covers 16 residues. The ends were cut back, 8 bases at V and 1 base at J, with 20 bases in the middle. Germline V gives CDR1 SGHTA, CDR2 FQGNSA. The CDR3 sequence: CASLYQGIVGQETQYF. CDR3 nucleotide sequence: TGTGCCAGCCTATACCAGGGAATAGTTGGCCAAGAGACCCAGTACTTC. The whole variable domain, remainder taken from reference TRBV7-2 and TRBJ2-5, is GAGVSQSPSNKVTEKGKDVELRCDPISGHTALYWYRQSLGQGLEFLIYFQGNSAPDKSGLPSDRFSAERTGGSVSTLTIQRTQQEDSAVYLCASLYQGIVGQETQYFGPGTRLLVL.

The V and J genes are TRBV5-6 and TRBJ1-4; unclear D gene. V lost 7 bases and J lost 4, with 11 bases in between. This CDR3 is 13 amino acids long. The germline V gene encodes CDR1 SGHDT and CDR2 YYEEEE. This CDR3 is CASRGQLNEKLFF. The CDR3 DNA reads TGTGCCAGCCGCGGGCAGCTTAATGAAAAACTGTTTTTT.

The rearrangement links TRBV6-1 to TRBJ2-7; tentative D call: TRBD1 (5 bases). Trimming took off 5 bases at V and 5 bases at J, with 10 bases between the two ends. The CDR3 extends over 12 amino acids. Germline CDR1 MNHNS, CDR2 SASEGT. DNA for the CDR3: TGTGCCAGCAGTTCAGGGTTTCACGAGCAGTACTTC. Translation gives CASSSGFHEQYF.

The chain is built from TRBV6-1 and TRBJ2-7; TRBD2 might be the D (5 bases). This CDR3 contains 15 residues. V dropped 1 base and J dropped 0 bases, with 10 bases sitting between them. Germline CDR1 MNHNS, CDR2 SASEGT. In DNA, the CDR3 is TGTGCCAGCAGTGAAGGATTGGACTTCTCCTACGAGCAGTACTTC. As protein: CASSEGLDFSYEQYF.

The chain links TRBV28 to TRBJ2-7; unclear D gene. CDR1 is MDHEN and CDR2 is SYDVKM in the germline V gene. The CDR3 sequence is 14 residues long. The V gene lost 6 bases and the J gene lost 1 base, with 13 bases spanning the gap. The CDR3 coding sequence is TGTGCCAGCAGCCTAGAGGAAATTTCCTACGAGCAGTACTTC. This translates into CASSLEEISYEQYF.

The V call is TRBV9, the J call TRBJ1-1, with D uncertain. Trimming took 0 bases from V and 3 from J, leaving 6 bases between them. The germline gives CDR1 SGDLS, CDR2 YYNGEE. The CDR3 is 13 amino acids. CDR3 protein: CASSVGDDTEAFF. The CDR3 nucleotides are TGTGCCAGCAGCGTAGGCGATGACACTGAAGCTTTCTTT.